The table lists the clone carrying this T cell receptor (beta chain) with a few counts. Antigen: not known. The data were taken from a study of post-analysis software for immune sequencing data. Overall study: Progressive-relapsing, secondary progressive and relapsing-remitting multiple sclerosis were among the disease courses included.

V lost 6 bases, J lost 9 bases, and 18 bases lay in between. The CDR3 totals 13 residues. Germline V gene data show CDR1 as SQVTM and CDR2 as ANQGSEA. Points from the study as a whole: About five TRBV segments were more frequent in patients than controls; TRBV5-6, TRBV5-1 and TRBV20-1 belonged to this group. Multiple sclerosis patients had significantly lower normalized Chao1 diversity than controls.

Unique molecular identifiers had been added to the TCR beta cDNA libraries. TCRdb passed the PCR reads through MiXCR, listing each CDR3 protein once. The sample has roughly 540,000 distinct CDR3 sequences; 34% are singletons. The clonotype comes from a girl aged 2-17 years with multiple sclerosis. What was sequenced was blood. This chain connects TRBV29-1 to TRBJ2-4; D tentatively reads TRBD1 or TRBD2 (5 bases each). The DNA for the CDR3 is TGCAGCGTAGTAACGGGGACCCCAGGCATTCAGTACTTC. Amino acids: CSVVTGTPGIQYF.